These 25 T cell receptor beta chains originate from one sample sequenced in a study of Graves' ophthalmopathy and Graves' hyperthyroidism. CDR3 regions of TCR beta were amplified from RNA transcripts. Following a first-round RT-PCR that used HTBI primers, a second-round multiplex PCR was carried out. TCRdb recomputed calls from the multiplex PCR reads with MiXCR, one row per CDR3 protein. The sample yields 620,000 or so distinct CDR3 sequences, 22% seen once. The sequencing sample was made of peripheral blood. The receptors were gathered from a woman under 30 with stable Graves' hyperthyroidism. Some clones in this sample may be carry-over from other donors' samples.

The rearrangement links TRBV2 to TRBJ2-7, with D tentatively TRBD2 (5 bases). The CDR3 runs to 14 residues. Germline V CDR1 and CDR2: SNHLY, FYNNEI. Deletions cut 2 bases from V and 4 bases from J, with 12 bases between. The CDR3 sequence is CASSERQEVYEQYF. CDR3 nucleotide sequence: TGTGCCAGCAGTGAAAGGCAGGAGGTGTACGAGCAGTACTTC.

The CDR3 nucleotides read TGTGCCAGCACCGTCGGCCGGAACACCGGGGAGCTGTTTTTT. It yields the protein CASTVGRNTGELFF. J is TRBJ2-2 and V is TRBV7-3; D gene uncertain. The V end lost 7 bases, the J end lost 1 base, and 10 bases lay between the germline ends. Germline V gene data show CDR1 as SGHTA and CDR2 as FQGTGA. The CDR3 contains 14 residues.

The table lists this clonotype with many counts. The chain uses TRBV15 and TRBJ1-6; D gene uncertain. With 0 bases removed from V and 0 bases from J, the gap between germline ends came to 9 bases. The CDR3 is 17 amino acids. In germline, CDR1 is LNHNV, CDR2 YYDKDF (reference sequence). The CDR3 loop is CATSRDRSDSYNSPLHF. The CDR3 nucleotides read TGTGCCACCAGCAGAGATCGGTCGGACTCCTATAATTCACCCCTCCACTTT.

There are many counts of this clonotype. The J gene is TRBJ1-1, the V gene TRBV6-1; the D gene is possibly TRBD1 (6 bases). Per the germline V gene, CDR1 is MNHNS and CDR2 is SASEGT. The ends were cut back, 7 bases at V and 4 bases at J, with 22 bases in the middle. This CDR3 contains 16 residues. CDR3 coding DNA: TGTGCCAGCAAAACACAGGGATCCCCTTTGCGCACTGAAGCTTTCTTT. As protein: CASKTQGSPLRTEAFF.

This clonotype has a count of ten or more. The chain carries TRBV20-1 and TRBJ1-3; 8 bases are a match to TRBD1. Germline lookup yields CDR1 DFQATT and CDR2 SNEGSKA (reference sequence). The CDR3 extends over 14 amino acids. With 6 bases clipped from V and 2 bases from J, the junction kept 6 bases outside the gene matches. For the CDR3, the DNA is TGCAGTGCACCCGACAGGGGAGCTGGAAACACCATATATTTT. Protein: CSAPDRGAGNTIYF.

V and J are TRBV6-5 and TRBJ2-7; D gene unclear. Germline V gives CDR1 MNHEY, CDR2 SVGAGI. This CDR3 contains 13 residues. V lost 2 bases to trimming and J lost 3 bases, with 8 bases between them. CDR3 region: CASSYQTNYEQYF. The CDR3 nucleotides read TGTGCCAGCAGTTACCAAACAAACTACGAGCAGTACTTC.

The sample holds a few counts of this clonotype. The V call is TRBV11-2, the J call TRBJ1-3, with 8 bases identical to TRBD1. The ends lost 5 bases at V and 2 bases at J; junction bases unmatched: 14. The CDR3 totals 18 residues. Germline V gene data show CDR1 as SGHAT and CDR2 as FQNNGV. The CDR3 DNA reads as TGTGCCAGCAGCCTCTTAAAGGACAGGGAAATCGCTGGAAACACCATATATTTT. It specifies CASSLLKDREIAGNTIYF.

The table lists this clonotype with many counts. V and J are TRBV30 and TRBJ1-2; D is uncertain. V was clipped by 1 base and J by 0 bases, with 6 bases between them. Germline V lookup: CDR1 GTSNPN, CDR2 SVGIG (reference sequence). The CDR3 runs to 13 residues. CDR3 DNA sequence: TGTGCCTGGAGTGAAGGGCCTAACTATGGCTACACCTTC. It translates to CAWSEGPNYGYTF.

This clonotype has ten or more counts. The CDR3 region has the DNA TGTGCCAGCAGTAAACGGGACTACATATACGAGCAGTACTTC. Residues: CASSKRDYIYEQYF. The chain joins TRBV28 to TRBJ2-7, with 7 bases matching TRBD2. CDR3 length equals 14 residues. Germline values: CDR1 MDHEN, CDR2 SYDVKM. V was pared by 5 bases and J by 4 bases, with 8 bases of the junction left unmatched. Complete variable domain (other parts from reference TRBV28 and TRBJ2-7): DVKVTQSSRYLVKRTGEKVFLECVQDMDHENMFWYRQDPGLGLRLIYFSYDVKMKEKGDIPEGYSVSREKKERFSLILESASTNQTSMYLCASSKRDYIYEQYFGPGTRLTVT.

A single count supports this clonotype. The chain recombines TRBV4-1 with TRBJ2-2; D uncertain. V dropped 3 bases and J dropped 2 bases, with 10 bases sitting between them. This CDR3 has 15 residues. The germline V gene encodes CDR1 MGHRA and CDR2 YSYEKL. The CDR3 is CASSQRHANTGELFF. CDR3 in DNA: TGCGCCAGCAGCCAGCGACACGCAAACACCGGGGAGCTGTTTTTT.

The V gene is TRBV6-5, the J gene TRBJ1-1; 9 bases map to TRBD1. J gave up 4 bases and V 7 bases, and 7 bases lay outside the gene matches. CDR1 and CDR2 from the germline V gene are MNHEY and SVGAGI. The CDR3 is made up of 14 amino acids. CDR3 in DNA: TGTGCCAGCATTCTCGGACAGGGGCGCACTGAAGCTTTCTTT. Translation: CASILGQGRTEAFF.

A note on this clonotype: The conserved phenylalanine or tryptophan is not found at the CDR3 terminus, so this likely reflects a read error. The genes are TRBV12-3 or TRBV12-4 and TRBJ1-1; possibly TRBD1 for D (5 bases). Between the trimmed V and J ends, which lost 4 bases and 6 bases, there was a span of 12 bases. The CDR3 has 13 amino acids. CDR3 nucleotide sequence: TGTGCCAGCAGTTCTAGAAGGGACGCTGAAGCTTTCGTT. Its protein is CASSSRRDAEAFV.

This sequence joins TRBV7-8 and TRBJ1-1; D gene unclear. V lost 5 bases to trimming and J lost 11 bases, with 15 bases between them. The CDR3 spans 12 residues. Germline assignment: CDR1 SGHVS and CDR2 FQNEAQ. As DNA, the CDR3 is TGTGCCAGCAGCCTGGGTCGCCATTCGGCTTTCTTT. It encodes CASSLGRHSAFF.

The CDR3 DNA is TGTGCCTCGGGACAGGTCAGAGAGACCCAGTACTTC. It translates to CASGQVRETQYF. The V call is TRBV30, the J call TRBJ2-5; 8 positions match TRBD1. Unmatched junction bases numbered 5, after V lost 7 bases and J lost 4 bases. This CDR3 has 12 residues. Germline V lookup: CDR1 GTSNPN, CDR2 SVGIG (reference sequence).

This clonotype was detected many times. This chain links TRBV9 with TRBJ2-7; 7 bases fit TRBD2. The ends lost 0 bases at V and 4 bases at J; junction bases unmatched: 10. Germline values: CDR1 SGDLS, CDR2 YYNGEE. The CDR3 spans 16 residues. CDR3 nucleotide sequence: TGTGCCAGCAGCGTAGATGCGGCTAGCGGAGGGTACGAGCAGTACTTC. Translated, it gives CASSVDAASGGYEQYF.

This chain connects TRBV27 to TRBJ1-6; D may be TRBD1 (6 bases). The ends were cut back, 5 bases at V and 4 bases at J, with 18 bases in the middle. The CDR3 totals 17 residues. Germline V CDR1 and CDR2: MNHEY, SMNVEV (reference sequence). CDR3 bases: TGTGCCAGCAGTCCTATACTCAGGACAGCGTATAATTCACCCCTCCACTTT. Protein: CASSPILRTAYNSPLHF.

The chain carries TRBV4-1 and TRBJ2-7; D is perhaps TRBD1 (6 bases). In germline, CDR1 is MGHRA, CDR2 YSYEKL. Trimming pared 4 bases from V and 0 bases from J, leaving 16 bases between. CDR3 length equals 16 residues. The CDR3: CASSRTTGPSSYEQYF. As DNA, the CDR3 is TGCGCCAGCAGCCGAACGACAGGCCCCAGCTCCTACGAGCAGTACTTC.

Many counts were recorded for this clonotype. The chain employs TRBV19 and TRBJ1-1; TRBD1 agrees at 8 bases. V lost 5 bases and J lost 1; bases outside the gene matches: 3. The CDR3 contains 14 residues. Germline V lookup: CDR1 LNHDA, CDR2 SQIVND (reference sequence). The CDR3 DNA reads TGTGCCAGTAGTGCAGACAGGGGGAACACTGAAGCTTTCTTT. This encodes CASSADRGNTEAFF.

This clonotype was observed a few times. J is TRBJ2-2 and V is TRBV30, with D possibly matching TRBD2 (6 bases). Germline lookup yields CDR1 GTSNPN and CDR2 SVGIG (reference sequence). Trimming took 3 bases from V and 6 from J, leaving 11 bases between them. The CDR3 is made up of 13 amino acids. CDR3 nucleotides: TGTGCCTGGAGACAGGAGGGACCCGGGGAGCTGTTTTTT. Its protein is CAWRQEGPGELFF.

The V call is TRBV11-3, the J call TRBJ2-5; 7 nucleotides match TRBD1. The V gene end was trimmed by 5 bases and the J gene end by 2 bases; junction bases not matched to a gene: 5. This CDR3 spans 14 amino acids. Germline V lookup: CDR1 SGHNT, CDR2 YENEEA. In nucleotides, the CDR3 is TGTGCCAGCAGCATATACAGGGGACAAGAGACCCAGTACTTC. This translates into CASSIYRGQETQYF.

This clonotype was detected ten times or more. V usage is TRBV19 and J usage is TRBJ2-7, with D tentatively TRBD1 (6 bases). Between the trimmed V and J ends, which lost 5 bases and 2 bases, there was a span of 13 bases. There are 14 residues in the CDR3. Germline assignment: CDR1 LNHDA and CDR2 SQIVND (reference sequence). The CDR3 spells CASSPTRTAYEQYF. The DNA for the CDR3 is TGTGCCAGTAGTCCCACTCGGACAGCCTACGAGCAGTACTTC.

In its sample, this clonotype was seen many times. The chain uses TRBV6-2 or TRBV6-3 and TRBJ2-3, with D tentatively TRBD2 (5 bases). The CDR3 spans 13 residues. Trimming shortened V by 2 bases and J by 8 bases, and 11 bases separated the two germline ends. Germline CDR1 and CDR2: MNHEY and SVGEGT. This CDR3 reads CASSYEGVVTQYF. DNA of the CDR3: TGTGCCAGCAGTTACGAGGGAGTGGTTACGCAGTATTTT.

V and J are TRBV12-3 or TRBV12-4 and TRBJ2-5; TRBD1 agrees at 7 bases. This CDR3 is 15 amino acids long. The V and J ends lost 3 bases and 5 bases, in that order; junction bases with no gene match: 9. The CDR3 here is CASSLNRGMWETQYF. CDR3 in DNA: TGTGCCAGCAGTTTGAACAGGGGAATGTGGGAGACCCAGTACTTC.

This clonotype was counted many times. The chain employs TRBV6-2 or TRBV6-3 and TRBJ2-5; D remains unclear. V was trimmed by 5 bases and J by 6 bases, leaving 10 bases between them. CDR3 length: 12 residues. The germline V gene has CDR1 MNHEY and CDR2 SVGEGT. CDR3 sequence reads: CASSITGQTQYF. CDR3 in DNA: TGTGCCAGCAGTATTACCGGGCAGACCCAGTACTTC.

This clonotype was seen ten or more times. The V gene is TRBV12-3 or TRBV12-4, the J gene TRBJ1-2, with 7 bases aligning to TRBD1. V trimming: 2 bases; J trimming: 3 bases; junction bases outside the gene matches: 9. CDR3 length: 16 amino acids. The CDR3 spells CASSLLLGRGYYGYTF. The CDR3 region has the DNA TGTGCCAGCAGTTTACTATTGGGCAGGGGGTACTATGGCTACACCTTC.